A single sample is the source of the 32 T cell receptor beta chains below, sequenced in a study of blood T cell repertoires in COVID-19. Assay used: immunoSEQ multiplex PCR; TCRdb lists only in-frame clones, some missing. The table shows a few hundred thousand clones, with about nine tenths occurring only once. Specimen: PBMCs or T cells enriched from blood (not recorded which). The source of these receptors is a woman aged 40 to 50 with acute COVID-19.

The chain recombines TRBV28 with TRBJ1-4, with no clear D. Germline V lookup: CDR1 MDHEN, CDR2 SYDVKM. This CDR3 is built from 15 residues. V was pared by 1 base and J by 0 bases, with 6 bases between. Here the CDR3 DNA reads TGTGCCAGCAGTTTATTTACTGCAACTAATGAAAAACTGTTTTTT. This encodes CASSLFTATNEKLFF.

This chain joins TRBV5-1 and TRBJ2-2, with no clear D. Germline loops: CDR1 SGHRS, CDR2 YFSETQ. The CDR3 is 15 amino acids. Between the trimmed V and J ends, which lost 0 bases and 7 bases, there was a span of 13 bases. CDR3 nucleotides: TGCGCCAGCAGCTTGGTTCGTGCTCACGGCGGGGAGCTGTTTTTT. It yields the protein CASSLVRAHGGELFF.

This clone was counted once. The V and J genes are TRBV2 and TRBJ2-7, with TRBD2 matching 13 bases. This CDR3 region has 15 residues. V lost 6 bases and J lost 2; bases outside the gene matches: 4. Germline V gene data show CDR1 as SNHLY and CDR2 as FYNNEI. The DNA for the CDR3 is TGTGCCAGCAGCGCGGGACTAGCGGGGACCTACGAGCAGTACTTC. It translates to CASSAGLAGTYEQYF.

The rearrangement uses TRBV4-3 and TRBJ2-5; weak D call: TRBD2 (5 bases). V gave up 1 base and J gave up 2 bases, with 11 bases separating them. Germline lookup yields CDR1 LGHNA and CDR2 YSLEER. This CDR3 is 15 amino acids long. The CDR3 reads CASSQARADQETQYF. The CDR3 DNA is TGCGCCAGCAGCCAAGCGAGAGCGGATCAAGAGACCCAGTACTTC.

This chain links TRBV27 with TRBJ2-7; D remains ambiguous. The V gene's germline CDR1 is MNHEY and CDR2 SMNVEV (reference sequence). This CDR3 contains 13 residues. Trimming left V 6 bases short and J 5 bases short, with 14 bases between. CDR3 protein: CASSSLEFNEQYF. The CDR3 nucleotides are TGTGCCAGCAGCTCTCTTGAGTTCAACGAGCAGTACTTC.

The CDR3 nucleotides are TGTGCCAGCAGTTCCCTAGCGGCTGCTCCTCTACAAGAGACCCAGTACTTC. Its translation: CASSSLAAAPLQETQYF. This chain uses TRBV28 with TRBJ2-5; TRBD2 matches at 7 bases. CDR3 length: 17 amino acids. Trimming cost V 4 bases and J 2 bases; bases outside gene matches: 13. The V gene's germline CDR1 is MDHEN and CDR2 SYDVKM. Variable domain in full (rest from reference TRBV28 and TRBJ2-5): DVKVTQSSRYLVKRTGEKVFLECVQDMDHENMFWYRQDPGLGLRLIYFSYDVKMKEKGDIPEGYSVSREKKERFSLILESASTNQTSMYLCASSSLAAAPLQETQYFGPGTRLLVL.

J is TRBJ1-2 and V is TRBV9; D not certain. Germline V gene data show CDR1 as SGDLS and CDR2 as YYNGEE. The CDR3 runs to 15 residues. Trimming removed 0 bases from V and 4 bases from J, with 13 bases in between. For the CDR3, the DNA is TGTGCCAGCAGCGTAGGAGAGACACGGCTCTATGGCTACACCTTC. It encodes CASSVGETRLYGYTF. The entire variable domain, with the rest obtained from reference TRBV9 and TRBJ1-2, is as follows: DSGVTQTPKHLITATGQRVTLRCSPRSGDLSVYWYQQSLDQGLQFLIQYYNGEERAKGNILERFSAQQFPDLHSELNLSSLELGDSALYFCASSVGETRLYGYTFGSGTRLTVV.

The V gene is TRBV20-1, the J gene TRBJ2-2; D is possibly TRBD2 (5 bases). CDR1 and CDR2 (germline): DFQATT, SNEGSKA (reference sequence). V was clipped by 3 bases and J by 4 bases, with 18 bases between them. This CDR3 has 16 amino acids. The CDR3 bases are TGCAGTGCTAGTTTAGGGAGTCCCGGCGGCACCGGGGAGCTGTTTTTT. It translates to CSASLGSPGGTGELFF.

The V gene is TRBV9, the J gene TRBJ1-1, with 8 bases lining up with TRBD1. The V gene's germline CDR1 is SGDLS and CDR2 YYNGEE. The CDR3 spans 17 residues. V lost 3 bases and J lost 3; bases outside the gene matches: 13. CDR3 sequence: CASSAAVDRGRDTEAFF. In nucleotides, the CDR3 is TGTGCCAGCAGCGCAGCAGTCGACAGGGGTCGGGACACTGAAGCTTTCTTT.

V is TRBV4-1 and J is TRBJ1-6; possibly TRBD1 for D (5 bases). The CDR3 spans 14 residues. The V gene lost 1 base and the J gene lost 7 bases, with 8 bases spanning the gap. CDR1 and CDR2 (germline): MGHRA, YSYEKL. The CDR3 DNA is TGCGCCAGCAGCCAAGGACAGAAGAATTCACCCCTCCACTTT. This sequence encodes CASSQGQKNSPLHF.

This clone was found a few times. The genes are TRBV7-8 and TRBJ1-1; no definite D call. Trimming removed 3 bases at V and 6 bases at J, with 14 bases between. Looked up from germline, CDR1 is SGHVS and CDR2 is FQNEAQ. This CDR3 spans 14 amino acids. CDR3 loop: CASSFWAGNAEAFF. CDR3 in DNA: TGTGCCAGCAGCTTCTGGGCGGGTAACGCTGAAGCTTTCTTT.

This chain connects TRBV30 to TRBJ1-2, with 8 nucleotides matching TRBD1. V shed 2 bases, J shed 6 bases, and the junction held 8 bases outside the gene matches. This CDR3 comprises 14 residues. In germline, CDR1 is GTSNPN, CDR2 SVGIG (reference sequence). The CDR3 nucleotides read TGTGCCTGGAGTCCAGGGGGCCCCTCCAATGGCTACACCTTC. Encoded protein: CAWSPGGPSNGYTF.

This clone has at least ten counts. This chain connects TRBV21-1 to TRBJ1-3; the DNA was not compared with TRBD1, the D call given in the table. TRBV21-1 is a pseudogene locus. The CDR3 has 13 amino acids. The CDR3 loop reads CASEVDRVNTIYF. CDR3 nucleotide sequence: TGTGCCAGCGAAGTGGACAGGGTGAACACCATATATTTT.

The V call is TRBV7-2, the J call TRBJ2-3; TRBD1 is a possible D gene (5 bases). This CDR3 spans 16 amino acids. V was clipped by 3 bases and J by 3 bases, with 16 bases between them. CDR1 is SGHTA and CDR2 is FQGNSA in the germline V gene. CDR3 sequence: CASSFGAFPRTDTQYF. Here the CDR3 DNA reads TGTGCCAGCAGCTTTGGGGCTTTTCCACGGACAGATACGCAGTATTTT.

This rearrangement joins TRBV27 to TRBJ2-6; no firm D call. The V gene lost 6 bases and the J gene lost 0 bases, with 6 bases spanning the gap. The germline V gene has CDR1 MNHEY and CDR2 SMNVEV (reference sequence). CDR3 size: 14 residues. CDR3 in amino acids: CASRSYSGANVLTF. The CDR3 bases are TGTGCCAGCAGATCGTACTCTGGGGCCAACGTCCTGACTTTC.

The chain employs TRBV20-1 and TRBJ1-2; perhaps TRBD1 as D (5 bases). This CDR3 is 13 amino acids long. CDR1 and CDR2 from the germline V gene are DFQATT and SNEGSKA (reference sequence). Trimming took 4 bases from V and 8 from J, leaving 17 bases between them. The CDR3: CSAIDRDFGGYTF. Written as DNA, the CDR3 is TGCAGTGCTATTGATAGGGACTTTGGGGGCTACACCTTC.

The chain has TRBV11-2 and TRBJ2-5; 8 nucleotides agree with TRBD2. Germline loops: CDR1 SGHAT, CDR2 FQNNGV. The CDR3 is 14 residues long. V trimming: 6 bases; J trimming: 2 bases; junction bases outside the gene matches: 5. CDR3 region: CASRSIAGQETQYF. The CDR3 DNA reads as TGTGCCAGCAGGTCAATAGCGGGACAAGAGACCCAGTACTTC.

This clone was seen only a few times. CDR3 DNA: TGTGCCAGCAGCGGGCTAAATACAGGGCACTATGGCTACACCTTC. This gives the protein CASSGLNTGHYGYTF. The chain recombines TRBV9 with TRBJ1-2, with D perhaps matching TRBD1 (6 bases). The V and J ends lost 3 bases and 3 bases respectively, with 15 bases between them. Germline CDR1 reads SGDLS; CDR2 reads YYNGEE. The CDR3 consists of 15 residues.

V and J are TRBV28 and TRBJ2-1; 9 bases are shared with TRBD1. The CDR3 is 15 residues long. Germline-derived CDR1 and CDR2 are MDHEN and SYDVKM. V trimming: 5 bases; J trimming: 8 bases; junction bases outside the gene matches: 10. The CDR3 nucleotides are TGTGCCAGCAGTCCAACGGACAGGGGTATTCATGAGCAGTTCTTC. This translates into CASSPTDRGIHEQFF.

This clone was seen many times. The J gene is TRBJ1-5, the V gene TRBV12-5; D gene unclear. V was trimmed by 0 bases and J by 2 bases, leaving 17 bases between them. The CDR3 is 18 residues long. The germline gives CDR1 LGHNT, CDR2 FRNRAP. CDR3 nucleotide sequence: TGTGCTAGTGGTTTGGTAAGTTTAGAGAAGTCGGGCAATCAGCCCCAGCATTTT. The encoded protein is CASGLVSLEKSGNQPQHF.

The rearrangement joins TRBV19 to TRBJ2-7, with a weak D call TRBD1 (6 bases). Germline values: CDR1 LNHDA, CDR2 SQIVND (reference sequence). The CDR3 runs to 16 residues. Trimming cost V 5 bases and J 4 bases, with 21 bases left between them. CDR3 amino acids: CASSPNSDRPPYEQYF. The DNA for the CDR3 is TGTGCCAGTAGTCCTAACTCCGACAGGCCTCCTTACGAGCAGTACTTC.

The chain recombines TRBV28 with TRBJ1-2; perhaps TRBD1 as D (6 bases). Germline lookup yields CDR1 MDHEN and CDR2 SYDVKM. The CDR3 sequence is 13 residues long. The germline V and J ends were trimmed by 7 bases and 8 bases, with 17 bases remaining between them. The CDR3 reads CASIGEGVWGYTF. Here the CDR3 DNA reads TGTGCCAGCATTGGGGAGGGGGTTTGGGGCTACACCTTC.

J is TRBJ1-5 and V is TRBV28; possibly TRBD1 for D (6 bases). V was clipped by 5 bases and J by 2 bases, with 13 bases between them. CDR3 length: 15 residues. The germline V gene has CDR1 MDHEN and CDR2 SYDVKM. CDR3: CASSTQGKGNQPQHF. The CDR3 coding sequence is TGTGCCAGCAGTACCCAGGGGAAAGGCAATCAGCCCCAGCATTTT.

This sequence joins TRBV3-1 (or the pseudogene TRBV3-2) and TRBJ2-7; 13 bases match TRBD2. Germline V lookup: CDR1 LGHDT, CDR2 YNNKEL (reference sequence). The CDR3 extends over 18 amino acids. Trimming took 4 bases from V and 4 from J; bases not matched to a gene: 13. CDR3 in amino acids: CASSPQTSGRTSLYEQYV. For the CDR3, the DNA is TGTGCCAGCAGCCCCCAGACTAGCGGGAGGACCTCGCTTTACGAGCAGTACGTC.

This sequence joins TRBV25-1 and TRBJ2-7, with 8 bases fitting TRBD1. Germline CDR1 and CDR2: MGHDK and SYGVNS. V dropped 6 bases and J dropped 4; count of bases not matched to a gene: 14. The CDR3 has 16 amino acids. The CDR3: CASRLEPDRERYEQYV. CDR3 nucleotides: TGTGCCAGCAGACTAGAGCCGGACAGGGAAAGATACGAGCAGTACGTC.

The chain carries TRBV7-9 and TRBJ1-2; no definite D call. The ends were cut back, 1 base at V and 14 bases at J, with 11 bases in the middle. This CDR3 comprises 11 residues. Germline CDR1 SEHNR, CDR2 FQNEAQ (reference sequence). CDR3 in DNA: TGTGCCAGCAGCTTAGAGCGTCCTCAAACCTTC. Its protein is CASSLERPQTF.

The J gene is TRBJ1-2, the V gene TRBV13; 11 bases agree with TRBD1. After removal of 3 bases from V and 6 bases from J, the junction contained 12 bases not matched to a gene. The CDR3 has 17 residues. Per germline, CDR1 PRHDT and CDR2 FYEKMQ (reference sequence). CDR3 in amino acids: CASSFLPGTGGDDGYTF. The CDR3 region has the DNA TGTGCCAGCAGCTTCCTCCCGGGGACAGGGGGGGACGATGGCTACACCTTC.

CDR3: CASSLIQPDGELFF. CDR3 nucleotides: TGTGCCAGCAGCTTGATACAGCCAGACGGGGAGCTGTTTTTT. The chain recombines TRBV5-4 with TRBJ2-2; D is unresolved. The CDR3 has 14 amino acids. CDR1 and CDR2 (germline): SGHNT, YYREEE (reference sequence). Trimming took off 1 base at V and 7 bases at J, with 11 bases between the two ends.

The V and J genes are TRBV6-2 or TRBV6-3 and TRBJ1-5, with a possible D match to TRBD1 (5 bases). V lost 6 bases and J 9 bases, leaving 18 bases between the germline ends. The CDR3 totals 14 residues. Germline V CDR1 and CDR2: MNHEY, SVGEGT. The CDR3 nucleotides read TGTGCCAGCAGCCCAACAGGCGATAATTTGCCCCAGCATTTT. Protein product: CASSPTGDNLPQHF.

The gene calls are TRBV2 and TRBJ1-1; 9 bases map to TRBD1. The CDR3 runs to 14 residues. Germline CDR1 and CDR2: SNHLY and FYNNEI. The V gene end was trimmed by 5 bases and the J gene end by 1 base; junction bases not matched to a gene: 2. CDR3 nucleotide sequence: TGTGCCAGCAGTTTACAGGGGGCGAACACTGAAGCTTTCTTT. It is translated as CASSLQGANTEAFF. The full variable domain, rest sourced from reference TRBV2 and TRBJ1-1, is EPEVTQTPSHQVTQMGQEVILRCVPISNHLYFYWYRQILGQKVEFLVSFYNNEISEKSEIFDDQFSVERPDGSNFTLKIRSTKLEDSAMYFCASSLQGANTEAFFGQGTRLTVV.

The rearrangement uses TRBV18 and TRBJ2-7, with 7 positions matching TRBD1. The trim removed 2 bases at V and 6 bases at J, leaving 4 bases unmatched. Per the germline V gene, CDR1 is KGHSH and CDR2 is LQKENI. The CDR3 sequence is 13 residues long. CDR3 DNA: TGTGCCAGCTCACCAACAGGGGAAGGCGAGCAGTACGTC. It specifies CASSPTGEGEQYV.

J is TRBJ1-3 and V is TRBV7-2, with a possible D match to TRBD1 (5 bases). V was cut by 1 base and J by 1 base, with 8 bases left in between. The CDR3 is 15 residues long. Per germline, CDR1 SGHTA and CDR2 FQGNSA. CDR3 sequence reads: CASSLVGVSGNTIYF. In nucleotides, the CDR3 is TGTGCCAGCAGCTTAGTAGGGGTTTCTGGAAACACCATATATTTT. Full variable domain (outside the CDR3, taken from reference TRBV7-2 and TRBJ1-3): GAGVSQSPSNKVTEKGKDVELRCDPISGHTALYWYRQSLGQGLEFLIYFQGNSAPDKSGLPSDRFSAERTGGSVSTLTIQRTQQEDSAVYLCASSLVGVSGNTIYFGEGSWLTVV.